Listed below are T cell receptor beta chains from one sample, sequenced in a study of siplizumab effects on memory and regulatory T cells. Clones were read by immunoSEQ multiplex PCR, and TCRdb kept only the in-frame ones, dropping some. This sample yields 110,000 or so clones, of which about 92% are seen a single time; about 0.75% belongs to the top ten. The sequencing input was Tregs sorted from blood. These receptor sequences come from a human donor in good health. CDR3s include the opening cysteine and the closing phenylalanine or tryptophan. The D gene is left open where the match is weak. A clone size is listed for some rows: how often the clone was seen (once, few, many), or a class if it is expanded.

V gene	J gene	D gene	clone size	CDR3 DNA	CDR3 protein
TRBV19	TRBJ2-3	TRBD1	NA	TGTGCCAGTAGTATACCCGGGACAGTCGCAGATACGCAGTATTTT	CASSIPGTVADTQYF
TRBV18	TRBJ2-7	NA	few	TGTGCCAGCTCACCTACGACAGCACCCTACGAGCAGTACTTC	CASSPTTAPYEQYF
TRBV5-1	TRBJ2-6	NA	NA	TGCGCCAGCAGCTTGGCACGGCCCCTCTCTGGGGCCAACGTCCTGACTTTC	CASSLARPLSGANVLTF
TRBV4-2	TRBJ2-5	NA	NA	TGTGCCAGCAGCCAAGATGGAGGTCCAGAGACCCAGTACTTC	CASSQDGGPETQYF
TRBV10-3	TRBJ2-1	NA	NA	TGTGCCATCACTGGGGGTGCCAGTGAGCAGTTCTTC	CAITGGASEQFF
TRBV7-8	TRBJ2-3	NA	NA	TGTGCCAGCAGCTTAATATTCAGGGTACAAGGAGATACGCAGTATTTT	CASSLIFRVQGDTQYF
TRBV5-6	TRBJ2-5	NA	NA	TGTGCCAGCAGCTTAAGGTCGACGTCAAAACAAGAGACCCAGTACTTC	CASSLRSTSKQETQYF
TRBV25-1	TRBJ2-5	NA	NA	TGTGCCAGCAGTGAGAGGGGCCAAGAGACCCAGTACTTC	CASSERGQETQYF
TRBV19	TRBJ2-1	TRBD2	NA	TGTGCCAGTAGTATCACTAGCGGGCCGATCAATGAGCAGTTCTTC	CASSITSGPINEQFF
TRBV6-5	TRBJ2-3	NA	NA	TGTGCCAGCAGTTACTCGAGACGGGGGGCCACAGATACGCAGTATTTT	CASSYSRRGATDTQYF
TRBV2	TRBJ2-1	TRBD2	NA	TGTGCCAGTACCTTTGGGGGGGGCAATGAGCAGTTCTTC	CASTFGGGNEQFF
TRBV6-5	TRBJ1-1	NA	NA	TGTGCCAGCAGTTACGGGGGGGGCGGTGGCACTGAAGCTTTCTTT	CASSYGGGGGTEAFF
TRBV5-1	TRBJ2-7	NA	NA	TGCGCCAGCAGCTTCTCACTAGCCCATGATGAGCAGTACTTC	CASSFSLAHDEQYF
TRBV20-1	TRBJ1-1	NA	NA	TGCAGTGGAGCACAGGACACTGAAGCTTTCTTT	CSGAQDTEAFF
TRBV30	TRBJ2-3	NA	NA	TGTGCCTGGGACGCACGACGGGTCCACGATACGCAGTATTTT	CAWDARRVHDTQYF
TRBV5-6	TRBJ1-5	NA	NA	TGTGCCAGCAGCTTGTTTGGTGTGCGCAATCAGCCCCAGCATTTT	CASSLFGVRNQPQHF